This is a list of T cell receptor beta chains from one sample in a study of Ad26.COV2.S vaccination and SARS-CoV-2 variants. Assay used: immunoSEQ multiplex PCR; TCRdb lists only in-frame clones, some missing. The data show about 450,000 clones, approximately 89% seen once. Sequenced here: peripheral blood, sampled in a trial of Ad26.COV2.S vaccine versus placebo. The receptors shown here come from a person between 18 and 65 years old who received the Ad26.COV2.S COVID-19 vaccine or a placebo. CDR3s leave out the opening cysteine and the closing phenylalanine or tryptophan. Expanded clones are given a class, and other clones once, few, many or no size at all.

ASSLQGGGSGTDTQY | TRBV7-3 | -
ASSSLGQMKNIQY | TRBV5-6 | -
ASSGQGNQPQH | TRBV7-2 | -
ASSIQGSGANVLT | TRBV19 | -
ASRKFGGHSYEQY | TRBV27 | -
ASSRSGGGAGGYGYT | TRBV4-2 | few
ASSKEGFAHITGELF | TRBV11-2 | -
ATSDPRDRTSTDTQY | TRBV24-1 | -
AWSVGGTGNTIY | TRBV30 | once
ASSPGQGTSPLH | TRBV4-2 | -
SVGRRGGEKLF | TRBV29-1 | once
ASSFLRGQGTEAF | TRBV11-3 | -
ASRYRDRPGNTIY | TRBV6-5 | -
ASSYRQVAHDTQY | TRBV6-2/TRBV6-3 | -
AWKRARKTF | TRBV30 | -
ASKRYLRGGYTGELF | TRBV19 | -
ASSARGTGSFGNTIY | TRBV9 | once
ASSARERKLF | TRBV3-1/TRBV3-2 | once
SVSELGYGYT | TRBV29-1 | -
ASSVGTTDTQY | TRBV9 | -
ASRKDPLATEAF | TRBV11-3 | -
ASSLVVTDTQY | TRBV7-9 | -
ASSYMRGRQETQY | TRBV6-2/TRBV6-3 | -
ASSVRGNEKLF | TRBV19 | -
ASSPRQRGEKLF | TRBV5-5 | -
ASSYLPPRLRGGYT | TRBV6-5 | once
ASTLWGSDTEAF | TRBV5-1 | -
ASSELFPGGTDTQY | TRBV2 | -
ASSIGGSFHNEQF | TRBV19 | -
ASSLSGFVETQY | TRBV28 | -
ASSAYTVLGIQY | TRBV28 | -
ASSPSWGNNQPQH | TRBV18 | -
ASSVQWGKESPLH | TRBV9 | -
ASSVNYGEQF | TRBV9 | -
SGAGDVNTEAF | TRBV29-1 | -
SVGTLNTEAF | TRBV29-1 | -
ASSWDREMNSPLH | TRBV6-2/TRBV6-3 | -
SAPFHGGENTEAF | TRBV29-1 | -
ASSYAVSYEQY | TRBV6-2/TRBV6-3 | -
ASSPPGGEDIQY | TRBV5-1 | -
ASSPGLGGPDTQY | TRBV7-2 | -
AWGQENSNQPQH | TRBV30 | -
ASNGLGYGRGGNTEAF | TRBV2 | -
ASSQRTGGIPPLH | TRBV7-6 | -
AISGRRGDQPQH | TRBV10-3 | few
ASSGGSYSNQPQH | TRBV2 | few
ASSPQGSTEAF | TRBV12-3/TRBV12-4 | -
ASSQDGGRGGGEQY | TRBV4-1 | -
ASSIPTNYEQY | TRBV5-4 | few
SGARRNTQY | TRBV20-1 | -
ASSPDSWTGGPYNEQF | TRBV6-2/TRBV6-3 | -
ASSILVDGREQY | TRBV28 | -
ASSLAHRGGYT | TRBV7-2 | -
ASARAGLDGYT | TRBV28 | -
ASSYPGTTNEQF | TRBV6-2/TRBV6-3 | -
ATSRAVVRETQY | TRBV15 | -
ASSQETGSGYT | TRBV6-4 | -
ASSLFSPDTQY | TRBV7-2 | -
ASSQDQELDRIYGYT | TRBV4-2 | -